This T cell receptor (beta chain) appears in the sequencing data of a study of T cells in Graves' hyperthyroidism and ophthalmopathy. V was trimmed by 3 bases and J by 3 bases, leaving 8 bases between them. Germline-derived CDR1 and CDR2 are MGHRA and YSYEKL. The CDR3 is 14 residues long. Researchers took RNA transcripts and amplified the TCR beta CDR3 regions from them. First-round RT-PCR with HTBI primers amplified the TCR CDR3 region. In TCRdb, the multiplex PCR reads were re-called with MiXCR into one record per CDR3 protein. The sample has 450,000 to 650,000 distinct CDR3 sequences, 20% seen once.

The sequence was obtained from a young man with Graves' hyperthyroidism. Sequencing was carried out using blood. The rearrangement uses TRBV4-1 and TRBJ2-2, with D tentatively TRBD1 (5 bases). This chain's CDR3 is CASSHGRDTGELFF. Written as DNA, the CDR3 is TGCGCCAGCAGCCATGGCAGGGACACCGGGGAGCTGTTTTTT.